The 21 T cell receptor beta chains below all came from one sample that was sequenced in a study of human T cells and chemical hapten exposure. From the RACE reads, TCRdb called clonotypes with MiXCR, one entry per CDR3 protein. The sample shows approximately 79,000 distinct CDR3 sequences, 8.5% of them seen only once. Noted time point: pre-sensitization, week 0. Treatment in this sample: therapeutic diphenylcyclopropenone sensitization with weekly scalp DPC. The input for sequencing was whole blood, taken in connection with sensitization to the hapten diphenylcyclopropenone (DPC). The receptors derive from a man aged 35 to 55 with alopecia areata. Some clones in this sample may be carry-over from other donors' samples.

This clonotype was detected ten times or more. The chain joins TRBV5-6 to TRBJ2-6; D remains ambiguous. From germline, CDR1 is SGHDT and CDR2 YYEEEE. Trimming left V 2 bases short and J 0 bases short, with 9 bases between. This CDR3 has 16 amino acids. For the CDR3, the DNA is TGTGCCAGCAGCTTTCTACTGCCCTCTGGGGCCAACGTCCTGACTTTC. Its protein product is CASSFLLPSGANVLTF.

The V call is TRBV18, the J call TRBJ1-1, with TRBD1 matching 7 bases. Germline-derived CDR1 and CDR2 are KGHSH and LQKENI. V lost 5 bases and J lost 6; bases outside the gene matches: 6. This CDR3 is 13 amino acids long. CDR3 in DNA: TGTGCCAGCTCAAGAGACAGGGAGCCTGAAGCTTTCTTT. This encodes CASSRDREPEAFF.

This clonotype occurred many times. The rearrangement uses TRBV11-1 and TRBJ2-3; tentative D call: TRBD2 (5 bases). This CDR3 comprises 13 residues. Germline CDR1 is SGHAT and CDR2 is FQDESV (reference sequence). Trimming took off 5 bases at V and 5 bases at J, with 11 bases between the two ends. CDR3 sequence (DNA): TGTGCCAGCAGCCCCCCGGGGAGAGATACGCAGTATTTT. Its protein product is CASSPPGRDTQYF. Combining the CDR3 with reference TRBV11-1 and TRBJ2-3 gives the whole variable domain EAEVAQSPRYKITEKSQAVAFWCDPISGHATLYWYRQILGQGPELLVQFQDESVVDDSQLPKDRFSAERLKGVDSTLKIQPAELGDSAMYLCASSPPGRDTQYFGPGTRLTVL.

This clonotype occurred many times. This chain connects TRBV6-5 to TRBJ1-2; TRBD1 matches 9 bases. CDR1 is MNHEY, CDR2 SVGAGI, per germline. With 6 bases clipped from V and 5 bases from J, the junction kept 4 bases outside the gene matches. This CDR3 region has 13 residues. The CDR3 nucleotides are TGTGCCAGCAGCCGGACAGGGGATTATGGCTACACCTTC. Amino acids: CASSRTGDYGYTF.

The count of this clonotype is one. V is TRBV2 and J is TRBJ2-3; perhaps TRBD2 as D (5 bases). V was pared by 6 bases and J by 6 bases, with 22 bases between. Germline V gives CDR1 SNHLY, CDR2 FYNNEI. CDR3 size: 16 residues. The DNA of the CDR3 is TGTGCCAGCAGCGAATCTAAAGCGGTCCAGTATGATACGCAGTATTTT. Amino acids: CASSESKAVQYDTQYF.

This clonotype occurred many times. This sequence joins TRBV5-5 and TRBJ2-3; 9 positions agree with TRBD1. Germline trimming cut 6 bases from V and 9 bases from J; bases unmatched to any gene: 14. The CDR3 consists of 15 residues. Germline V gene sequence: CDR1 SGHKS, CDR2 YYEKEE (reference sequence). CDR3 DNA: TGTGCCAGCACCCAATCCGGACAGGGGTCCCCCACGCAGTATTTT. Its translation is CASTQSGQGSPTQYF.

This clonotype was detected many times. This chain joins TRBV9 and TRBJ2-7; D is perhaps TRBD1 (6 bases). V gave up 4 bases and J gave up 5 bases, with 22 bases separating them. Germline lookup yields CDR1 SGDLS and CDR2 YYNGEE. The CDR3 consists of 16 residues. CDR3 coding DNA: TGTGCCAGCAGCCCCTCAGCAGGGGCCAGTGGGGACGAGCAGTACTTC. Translated, it gives CASSPSAGASGDEQYF.

This chain uses TRBV10-3 with TRBJ2-7; 11 nucleotides agree with TRBD2. The CDR3 extends over 16 amino acids. V dropped 6 bases and J dropped 1; count of bases not matched to a gene: 8. Germline CDR1 ENHRY, CDR2 SYGVKD. This CDR3 reads CAIRSAGTSGSYEQYF. CDR3 DNA: TGTGCCATCAGGTCAGCCGGGACTAGCGGATCCTACGAGCAGTACTTC.

This clonotype was counted between two and nine times. The rearrangement joins TRBV20-1 to TRBJ2-2, with TRBD2 identical over 15 bases. CDR3 length equals 16 residues. Trimming took 7 bases from V and 6 from J; bases not matched to a gene: 9. Germline assignment: CDR1 DFQATT and CDR2 SNEGSKA (reference sequence). The CDR3 is CSVPGLAGGGAGELFF. CDR3 nucleotide sequence: TGCAGTGTCCCGGGACTAGCGGGAGGAGGGGCCGGGGAGCTGTTTTTT.

This clonotype occurred a few times. The J gene is TRBJ2-3, the V gene TRBV20-1; no clear D. V dropped 5 bases and J dropped 4 bases, with 7 bases sitting between them. Germline values: CDR1 DFQATT, CDR2 SNEGSKA (reference sequence). CDR3 size: 11 residues. The CDR3 sequence is CSAPIPDTQYF. CDR3 DNA: TGCAGTGCTCCTATCCCAGATACGCAGTATTTT.

The J gene is TRBJ2-7, the V gene TRBV4-2; no definite D call. CDR3 length equals 16 residues. CDR1 is LGHNA and CDR2 is YNFKEQ in the germline V gene. Trimming took off 0 bases at V and 0 bases at J, with 12 bases between the two ends. CDR3: CASSQDRQHLSYEQYF. CDR3 nucleotide sequence: TGTGCCAGCAGCCAAGATAGGCAGCATCTCTCCTACGAGCAGTACTTC.

J is TRBJ2-1 and V is TRBV6-2 or TRBV6-3; D is uncertain. With 6 bases removed from V and 9 bases from J, the gap between germline ends came to 18 bases. Germline values: CDR1 MNHEY, CDR2 SVGEGT. This CDR3 is 14 amino acids long. CDR3 amino acids: CASRTLNRVREQFF. The CDR3 DNA reads as TGTGCCAGCAGGACTCTAAATAGGGTGCGTGAGCAGTTCTTC.

Details on this clonotype: A much bigger clone sits one base away, suggesting this may be a read error. CDR3 in amino acids: CASRWAGANVLTF. In DNA, the CDR3 is TGTGCCAGCAGATGGGCTGGGGCCAACGTCCTGACTTTC. V usage is TRBV28 and J usage is TRBJ2-6; D unresolved. CDR3 length: 13 residues. Per germline, CDR1 MDHEN and CDR2 SYDVKM. Trimming pared 6 bases from V and 2 bases from J, leaving 5 bases between. The whole variable domain, remainder taken from reference TRBV28 and TRBJ2-6, is DVKVTQSSRYLVKRTGEKVFLECVQDMDHENMFWYRQDPGLGLRLIYFSYDVKMKEKGDIPEGYSVSREKKERFSLILESASTNQTSMYLCASRWAGANVLTFGAGSRLTVL.

This clonotype was picked up many times. The J gene is TRBJ2-1, the V gene TRBV11-3, with TRBD1 matching over 8 bases. Trimming took 1 base from V and 9 from J; bases not matched to a gene: 11. The length of the CDR3 is 16 residues. Germline lookup yields CDR1 SGHNT and CDR2 YENEEA. The CDR3 bases are TGTGCCAGCAGCTTAGCGCTCGGACAGGGCTATGGTGAGCAGTTCTTC. This encodes CASSLALGQGYGEQFF.

This clonotype was recorded at least ten times. The J gene is TRBJ1-1, the V gene TRBV28; the match to TRBD1 covers 7 bases. The germline CDR1 and CDR2 sequences are MDHEN and SYDVKM. V shed 3 bases and J 10 bases; nucleotides not matched to a gene: 8. The CDR3 contains 13 residues. The DNA of the CDR3 is TGTGCCAGCAGTTTCGCCCGACAGGGAGGAGCTTTCTTT. This encodes CASSFARQGGAFF. Drawing the rest from reference TRBV28 and TRBJ1-1, the complete variable domain is DVKVTQSSRYLVKRTGEKVFLECVQDMDHENMFWYRQDPGLGLRLIYFSYDVKMKEKGDIPEGYSVSREKKERFSLILESASTNQTSMYLCASSFARQGGAFFGQGTRLTVV.

In this sample, this clonotype turned up a few times. This sequence joins TRBV6-2 or TRBV6-3 and TRBJ2-3; D is uncertain. The germline V and J ends were trimmed by 5 bases and 4 bases, with 10 bases remaining between them. Looked up from germline, CDR1 is MNHEY and CDR2 is SVGEGT. This CDR3 spans 13 amino acids. CDR3 bases: TGTGCCAGCAGTGTCTCACGGGCAGATACGCAGTATTTT. The encoded protein is CASSVSRADTQYF.

This clonotype occurred many times. This rearrangement joins TRBV18 to TRBJ1-4; 10 bases map to TRBD1. The trim removed 6 bases at V and 4 bases at J, leaving 8 bases unmatched. Per the germline V gene, CDR1 is KGHSH and CDR2 is LQKENI. This CDR3 has 16 residues. This CDR3 is CASSPGQGRGNEKLFF. The DNA of the CDR3 is TGTGCCAGCTCGCCGGGACAGGGGCGAGGTAATGAAAAACTGTTTTTT. Full variable domain (missing parts from reference TRBV18 and TRBJ1-4): NAGVMQNPRHLVRRRGQEARLRCSPMKGHSHVYWYRQLPEEGLKFMVYLQKENIIDESGMPKERFSAEFPKEGPSILRIQQVVRGDSAAYFCASSPGQGRGNEKLFFGSGTQLSVL.

This clonotype was observed a handful of times. The rearrangement links TRBV20-1 to TRBJ2-3; either TRBD1 or TRBD2 may supply D (5 bases each). V lost 6 bases and J lost 3, with 19 bases in between. This CDR3 is built from 15 residues. Germline values: CDR1 DFQATT, CDR2 SNEGSKA (reference sequence). The CDR3 DNA is TGCAGTGCCCTTGCCCCCGGGGCGCTAACAGATACGCAGTATTTT. It encodes CSALAPGALTDTQYF.

This clonotype was recorded at least ten times. The chain combines TRBV6-1 with TRBJ1-4; no clear D. V lost 3 bases and J 4 bases, leaving 15 bases between the germline ends. The germline gives CDR1 MNHNS, CDR2 SASEGT. There are 16 residues in the CDR3. The CDR3 nucleotides are TGTGCCAGCAGTGATCCCCACGAGGGCCGTAATGAAAAACTGTTTTTT. The encoded protein is CASSDPHEGRNEKLFF.

This clonotype was counted ten times or more. V is TRBV20-1 and J is TRBJ2-3; 9 bases line up with TRBD2. The CDR3 has 17 residues. Looked up from germline, CDR1 is DFQATT and CDR2 is SNEGSKA (reference sequence). The V and J ends lost 1 base and 1 base, in that order; junction bases with no gene match: 9. This chain's CDR3 is CSARGREGRGGTDTQYF. The CDR3 DNA reads TGCAGTGCTAGAGGGCGGGAGGGCCGAGGAGGCACAGATACGCAGTATTTT.

The genes are TRBV19 and TRBJ2-1; 7 nucleotides align to TRBD1. This CDR3 spans 16 amino acids. With V trimmed by 6 bases and J by 0 bases, 8 bases remained unmatched. Germline V gene data show CDR1 as LNHDA and CDR2 as SQIVND (reference sequence). The CDR3, as DNA: TGTGCCAGTAGGATTACGACAGGGAGCTCCTACAATGAGCAGTTCTTC. Translation: CASRITTGSSYNEQFF.